The text below deals with one T cell receptor beta chain. Its antigen is currently unknown. These data are taken from a study of cytomegalovirus exposure and HLA in healthy donors. Germline CDR1 MDHEN, CDR2 SYDVKM. The CDR3 loop spans 13 amino acids. The V end lost 8 bases, the J end lost 3 bases, and 13 bases lay between the germline ends. Study outcomes and limitations: The study recorded 164 TCR beta chains that were cytomegalovirus-associated.

Primers: 60 Vbeta forward and 13 Jbeta reverse. Clones were read by immunoSEQ multiplex PCR, and TCRdb kept only the in-frame ones, dropping some. The data hold approximately 150,000 clones, with about 80% observed a single time. This rearrangement joins TRBV28 to TRBJ2-5; TRBD1 might be the D (6 bases). This TCR came from a woman in her thirties or forties in good health and CMV-seronegative. Sequenced sample: PBMCs. The CDR3 loop reads CASAYGDKETQYF. The DNA of the CDR3 is TGTGCCAGCGCCTACGGGGACAAAGAGACCCAGTACTTC.